This paragraph covers one TCR beta chain sequence. Only in-frame clones appear in the TCRdb table, and some are missing; sequencing was by immunoSEQ multiplex PCR. This sample has 130,000 to 150,000 clones, with approximately 92% found just once. The data are from a study of control samples from healthy donors and cancer patients. This TCR derives from a man aged 25 to 40 in good health. Sequences were obtained from blood.

The CDR3 sequence is CSVPKNEKLFF. CDR3 nucleotides: TGCAGTGTACCAAAAAATGAAAAACTGTTTTTT. The V gene is TRBV20-1, the J gene TRBJ1-4; D unresolved. There are 11 residues in the CDR3. Germline V gene lookup returns CDR1 DFQATT and CDR2 SNEGSKA (reference sequence). The V end was cut by 7 bases, the J end by 5 bases, with 8 bases between.